This paragraph covers one TCR beta chain sequence. The antigen is undetermined. Germline-derived CDR1 and CDR2 are SEHNR and FQNEAQ (reference sequence). V was trimmed by 1 base and J by 3 bases, leaving 18 bases between them. The CDR3 runs to 17 residues. The data derive from a study of OX40 agonist ivuxolimab in advanced cancers. Study details: People in dose escalation had one of these cancers: hepatocellular carcinoma, melanoma, renal cell or head and neck cancer. Patients were approximately 80% male with ages roughly 23 to 79, mean around 61.

Clones were read by immunoSEQ multiplex PCR, and TCRdb kept only the in-frame ones, dropping some. The sample consists of about 63,000 clones, 91% of them appearing once. Study results and caveats: Those patients achieving a partial response at 0.1-3.0 mg/kg showed among the lowest clonal expansion. Averaging showed that CD8+ T cells had more expanded clones than CD4+ did.

The sequence derives from an adult with an advanced solid tumor such as melanoma, head and neck, liver or kidney cancer. Sequencing used CD4+ or CD8+ T cells sorted from blood, obtained in a trial of the OX40 agonist ivuxolimab. The J gene is TRBJ1-2, the V gene TRBV7-9; D gene unclear. CDR3 protein: CASSLVFVSPRHYGYTF. The CDR3 DNA sequence: TGTGCCAGCAGCTTAGTTTTTGTCAGCCCCCGCCACTATGGCTACACCTTC.